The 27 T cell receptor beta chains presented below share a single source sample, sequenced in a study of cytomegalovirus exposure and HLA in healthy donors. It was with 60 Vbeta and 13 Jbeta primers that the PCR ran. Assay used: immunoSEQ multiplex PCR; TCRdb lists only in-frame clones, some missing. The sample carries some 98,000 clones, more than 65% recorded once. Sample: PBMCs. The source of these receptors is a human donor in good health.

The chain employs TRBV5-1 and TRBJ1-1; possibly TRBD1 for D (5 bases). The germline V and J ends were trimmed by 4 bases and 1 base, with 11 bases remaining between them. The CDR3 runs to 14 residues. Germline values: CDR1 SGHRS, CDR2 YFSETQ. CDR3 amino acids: CASSPKTGNTEAFF. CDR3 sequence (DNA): TGCGCCAGCAGCCCCAAAACAGGGAACACTGAAGCTTTCTTT.

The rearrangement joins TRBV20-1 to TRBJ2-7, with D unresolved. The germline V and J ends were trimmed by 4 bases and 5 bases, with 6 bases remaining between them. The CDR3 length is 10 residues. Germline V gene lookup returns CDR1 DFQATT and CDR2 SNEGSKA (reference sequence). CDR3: CSATPDEQYF. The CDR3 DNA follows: TGCAGTGCTACCCCTGACGAGCAGTACTTC.

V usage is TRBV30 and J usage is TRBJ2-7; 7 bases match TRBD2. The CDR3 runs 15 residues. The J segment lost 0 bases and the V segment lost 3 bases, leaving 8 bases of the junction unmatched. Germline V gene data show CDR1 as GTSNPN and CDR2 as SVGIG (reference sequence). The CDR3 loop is CAWSRGSGASYEQYF. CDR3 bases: TGTGCCTGGAGCCGGGGGAGCGGGGCCTCCTACGAGCAGTACTTC.

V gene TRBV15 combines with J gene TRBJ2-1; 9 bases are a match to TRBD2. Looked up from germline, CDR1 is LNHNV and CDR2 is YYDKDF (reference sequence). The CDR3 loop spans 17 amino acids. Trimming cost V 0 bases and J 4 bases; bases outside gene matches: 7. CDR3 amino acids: CATSRDPTSGKYNEQFF. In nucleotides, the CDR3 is TGTGCCACCAGCAGAGATCCGACTAGCGGAAAATACAATGAGCAGTTCTTC.

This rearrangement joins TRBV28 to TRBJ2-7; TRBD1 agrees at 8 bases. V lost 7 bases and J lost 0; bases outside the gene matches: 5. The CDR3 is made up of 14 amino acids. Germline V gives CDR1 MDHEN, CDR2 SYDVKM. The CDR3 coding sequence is TGTGCCAGCAAGTGGACAGGGCCCTCCTACGAGCAGTACTTC. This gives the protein CASKWTGPSYEQYF.

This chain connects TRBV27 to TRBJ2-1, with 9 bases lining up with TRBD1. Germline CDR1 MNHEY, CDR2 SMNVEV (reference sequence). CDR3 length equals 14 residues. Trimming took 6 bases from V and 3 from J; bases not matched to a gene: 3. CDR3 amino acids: CASSLGQGYNEQFF. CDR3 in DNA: TGTGCCAGCAGCCTGGGACAGGGCTACAATGAGCAGTTCTTC.

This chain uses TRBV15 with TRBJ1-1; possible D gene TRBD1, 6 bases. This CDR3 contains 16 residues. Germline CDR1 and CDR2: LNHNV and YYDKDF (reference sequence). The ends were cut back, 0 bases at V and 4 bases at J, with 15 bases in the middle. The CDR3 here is CATSRDTTGSGTEAFF. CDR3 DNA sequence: TGTGCCACCAGCAGAGATACTACAGGGAGCGGCACTGAAGCTTTCTTT.

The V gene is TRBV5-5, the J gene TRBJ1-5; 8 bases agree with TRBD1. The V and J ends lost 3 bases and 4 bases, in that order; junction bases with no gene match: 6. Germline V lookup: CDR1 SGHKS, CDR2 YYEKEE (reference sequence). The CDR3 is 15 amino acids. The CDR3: CASSSSRQGNQPQHF. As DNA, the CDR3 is TGTGCCAGCAGCTCCTCCCGACAGGGGAATCAGCCCCAGCATTTT.

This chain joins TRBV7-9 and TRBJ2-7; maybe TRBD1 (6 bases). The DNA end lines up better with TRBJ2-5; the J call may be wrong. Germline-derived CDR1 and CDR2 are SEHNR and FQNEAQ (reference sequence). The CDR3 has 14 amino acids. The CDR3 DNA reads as TGTGCCAGCTTCTCGGCAGGGGTTGATGAGACCCAGTACTTC. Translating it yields CASFSAGVDETQYF.

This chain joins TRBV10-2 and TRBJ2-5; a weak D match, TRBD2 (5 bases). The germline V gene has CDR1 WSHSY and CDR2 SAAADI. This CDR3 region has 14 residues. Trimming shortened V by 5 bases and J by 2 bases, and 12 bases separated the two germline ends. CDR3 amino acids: CASSLTRTQETQYF. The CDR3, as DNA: TGCGCCAGCAGTTTAACTAGAACTCAAGAGACCCAGTACTTC.

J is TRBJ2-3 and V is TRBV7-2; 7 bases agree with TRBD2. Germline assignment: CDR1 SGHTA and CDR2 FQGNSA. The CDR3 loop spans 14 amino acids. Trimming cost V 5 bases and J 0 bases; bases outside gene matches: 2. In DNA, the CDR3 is TGTGCCAGCAGCGTCGGGGGGAGCACAGATACGCAGTATTTT. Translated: CASSVGGSTDTQYF.

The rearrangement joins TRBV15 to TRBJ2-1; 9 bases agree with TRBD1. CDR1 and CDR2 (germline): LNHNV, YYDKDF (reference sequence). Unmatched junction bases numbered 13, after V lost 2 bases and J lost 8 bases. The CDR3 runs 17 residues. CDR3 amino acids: CATSRLPRGQGRDEQFF. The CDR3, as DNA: TGTGCCACCAGCAGACTTCCCCGGGGACAGGGTAGGGATGAGCAGTTCTTC.

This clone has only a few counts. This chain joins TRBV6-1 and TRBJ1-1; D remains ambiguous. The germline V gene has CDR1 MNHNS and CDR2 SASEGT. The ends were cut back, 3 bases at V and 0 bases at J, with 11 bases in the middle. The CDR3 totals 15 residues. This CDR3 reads CASSDGEIMNTEAFF. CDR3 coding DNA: TGTGCCAGCAGTGACGGGGAGATAATGAACACTGAAGCTTTCTTT.

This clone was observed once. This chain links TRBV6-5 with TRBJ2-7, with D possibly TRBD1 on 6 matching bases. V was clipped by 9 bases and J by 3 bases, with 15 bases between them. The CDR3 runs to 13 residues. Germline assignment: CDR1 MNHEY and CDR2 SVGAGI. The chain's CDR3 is CASKLQGNYEQYF. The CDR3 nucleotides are TGTGCCAGTAAATTACAGGGTAACTACGAGCAGTACTTC.

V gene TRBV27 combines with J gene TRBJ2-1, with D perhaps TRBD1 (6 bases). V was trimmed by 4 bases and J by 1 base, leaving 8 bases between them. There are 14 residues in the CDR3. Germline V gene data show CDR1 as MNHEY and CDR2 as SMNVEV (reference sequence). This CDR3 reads CASSSRGSYNEQFF. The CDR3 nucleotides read TGTGCCAGCAGTTCCAGGGGATCCTACAATGAGCAGTTCTTC.

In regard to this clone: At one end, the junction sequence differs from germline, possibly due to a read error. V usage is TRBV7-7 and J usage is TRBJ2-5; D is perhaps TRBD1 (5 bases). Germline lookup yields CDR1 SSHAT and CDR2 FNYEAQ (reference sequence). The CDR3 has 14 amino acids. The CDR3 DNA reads TGTGCTAGCAGCTTAGTTCCAGGGCTGGAGACCCAGTACTTC. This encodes CASSLVPGLETQYF.

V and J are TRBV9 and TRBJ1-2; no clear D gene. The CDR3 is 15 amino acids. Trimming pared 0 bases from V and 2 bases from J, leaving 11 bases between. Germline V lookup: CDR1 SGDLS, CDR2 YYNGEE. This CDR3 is CASSVGSDANYGYTF. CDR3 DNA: TGTGCCAGCAGCGTAGGCAGCGACGCCAACTATGGCTACACCTTC.

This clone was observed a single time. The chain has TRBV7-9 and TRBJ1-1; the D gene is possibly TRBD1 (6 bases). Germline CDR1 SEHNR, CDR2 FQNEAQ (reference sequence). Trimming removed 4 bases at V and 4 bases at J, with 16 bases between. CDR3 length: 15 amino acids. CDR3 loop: CASSSARGGGTEAFF. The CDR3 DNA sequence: TGTGCCAGCAGCTCCGCCCGGGGAGGGGGCACTGAAGCTTTCTTT.

The CDR3 spells CASSSGTGKLSEQFF. The CDR3 DNA sequence: TGTGCCAGCAGCTCTGGGACAGGGAAGTTAAGTGAGCAGTTCTTC. This chain links TRBV7-9 with TRBJ2-1; 9 bases are shared with TRBD1. Germline CDR1 is SEHNR and CDR2 is FQNEAQ (reference sequence). There are 15 residues in the CDR3. The V and J ends lost 4 bases and 9 bases, in that order; junction bases with no gene match: 10.

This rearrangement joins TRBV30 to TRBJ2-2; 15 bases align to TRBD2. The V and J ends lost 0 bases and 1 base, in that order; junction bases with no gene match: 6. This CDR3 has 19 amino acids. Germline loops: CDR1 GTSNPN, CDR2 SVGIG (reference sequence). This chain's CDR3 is CAWSVPGLAGGLNTGELFF. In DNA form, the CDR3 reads TGTGCCTGGAGTGTACCCGGACTAGCGGGGGGGCTGAACACCGGGGAGCTGTTTTTT. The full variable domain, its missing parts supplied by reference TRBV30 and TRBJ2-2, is SQTIHQWPATLVQPVGSPLSLECTVEGTSNPNLYWYRQAAGRGLQLLFYSVGIGQISSEVPQNLSASRPQDRQFILSSKKLLLSDSGFYLCAWSVPGLAGGLNTGELFFGEGSRLTVL.

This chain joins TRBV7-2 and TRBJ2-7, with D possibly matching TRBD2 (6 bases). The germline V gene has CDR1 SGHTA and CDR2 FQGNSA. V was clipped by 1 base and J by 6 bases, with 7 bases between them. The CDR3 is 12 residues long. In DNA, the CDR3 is TGTGCCAGCAGCTTAGAGGGACTCGAGCAGTACTTC. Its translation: CASSLEGLEQYF.

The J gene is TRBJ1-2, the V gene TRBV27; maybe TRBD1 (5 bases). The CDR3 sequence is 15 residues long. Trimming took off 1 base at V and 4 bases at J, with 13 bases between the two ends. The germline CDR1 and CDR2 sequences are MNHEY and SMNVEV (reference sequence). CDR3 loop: CASSLLADRIYGYTF. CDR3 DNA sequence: TGTGCCAGCAGTTTATTAGCCGACAGAATCTATGGCTACACCTTC.

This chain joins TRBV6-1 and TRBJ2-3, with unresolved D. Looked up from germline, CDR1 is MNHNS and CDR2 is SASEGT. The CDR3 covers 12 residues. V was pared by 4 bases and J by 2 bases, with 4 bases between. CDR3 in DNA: TGTGCCAGCAGTGTTTACACAGATACGCAGTATTTT. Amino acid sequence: CASSVYTDTQYF.

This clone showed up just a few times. DNA for the CDR3: TGTGCCAGCAGCTTAGGGACAGTATCCTACAATGAGCAGTTCTTC. It encodes CASSLGTVSYNEQFF. The chain recombines TRBV7-9 with TRBJ2-1, with D tentatively TRBD1 (6 bases). Per germline, CDR1 SEHNR and CDR2 FQNEAQ (reference sequence). CDR3 length: 15 amino acids. The V end lost 1 base, the J end lost 1 base, and 8 bases lay between the germline ends.

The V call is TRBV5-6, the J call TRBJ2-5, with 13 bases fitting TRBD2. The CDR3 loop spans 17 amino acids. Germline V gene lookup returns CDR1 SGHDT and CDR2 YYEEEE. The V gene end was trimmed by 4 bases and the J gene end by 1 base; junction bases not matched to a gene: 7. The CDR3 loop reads CASSPGLAGTFQETQYF. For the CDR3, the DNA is TGTGCCAGCAGCCCGGGACTAGCGGGGACATTCCAAGAGACCCAGTACTTC.

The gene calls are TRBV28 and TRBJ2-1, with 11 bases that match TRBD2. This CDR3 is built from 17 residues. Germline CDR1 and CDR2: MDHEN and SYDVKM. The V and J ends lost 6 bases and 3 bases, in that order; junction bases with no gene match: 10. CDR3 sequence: CASSSTGTSGLYNEQFF. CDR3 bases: TGTGCCAGCAGCTCAACCGGGACTAGCGGACTCTACAATGAGCAGTTCTTC.

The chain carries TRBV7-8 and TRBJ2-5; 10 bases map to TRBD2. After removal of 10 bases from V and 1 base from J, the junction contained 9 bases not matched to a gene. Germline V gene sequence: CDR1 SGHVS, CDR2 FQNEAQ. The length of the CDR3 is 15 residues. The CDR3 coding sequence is TGTGCCACCGGACTAGCGGCAAGAAGCCAAGAGACCCAGTACTTC. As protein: CATGLAARSQETQYF. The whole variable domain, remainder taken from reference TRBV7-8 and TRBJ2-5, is GAGVSQSPRYKVAKRGQDVALRCDPISGHVSLFWYQQALGQGPEFLTYFQNEAQLDKSGLPSDRFFAERPEGSVSTLKIQRTQQEDSAVYLCATGLAARSQETQYFGPGTRLLVL.